This T cell receptor (beta chain) was retrieved from a study of cytomegalovirus exposure and HLA in healthy donors (dated by TCRdb to about 2017). Study-level background: An earlier analysis of 587 of the donors reported under 300 Gb of sequence data and 95 million to 130 million unique TCR beta sequences obtained from roughly 170 million T cells. About 300 gigabases of sequencing data and approximately 80 million unique TCR sequences were included in an early release covering about 700 HLA-typed donors. The genetic ancestry cluster associated with self-reported Caucasian donors included about 84% of the roughly 400 genotyped donors. The study aimed to test whether cataloging public T cell receptors could reveal signatures of past pathogen exposure. The study profiled the T cell repertoires of hundreds of subjects by immunosequencing and related them to cytomegalovirus serostatus. Along with the approximately 650-subject first cohort, a separate validation cohort of about 110 different subjects was used. The study combined high-throughput TCR immunosequencing, statistical association of individual TCRs with disease status, and machine learning to predict cytomegalovirus infection status. In a later analysis, previously published TCR beta repertoires from several hundred donors were re-analyzed and high-resolution HLA genotyping was added so that TCR occurrence patterns could be studied. The later analysis used no new phenotypic data to find candidate immune exposures, relying instead on TCR beta sequences and their occurrence across donors. An earlier analysis of fewer than 700 of the donors applied high-throughput TCR beta sequencing to assess whether each TCR beta V gene segment acted as functional or pseudogenic. Donor age, sex, ethnicity and CMV serostatus were compiled together with the repertoire data. Genome-wide SNP genotypes for about 60% of the 666 donors were used in a later genetic analysis, which treated that subset as a discovery cohort. All discovery cohort repertoires had been generated using a single sequencing platform. Both class I and class II loci were covered by HLA typing, at four-digit resolution. Typing coverage varied by locus: roughly 620-640 donors for A, B, C, DRB1 and DQB1; around 560 for DQA1; more than 600 for DPA1; roughly 470 for DPB1. Because of strong linkage in the cohort, four to six DR-DQ haplotypes were treated as single units for association and clustering. Among around 400 genotyped donors of the cohort, an average of approximately 200,000 unique TCR beta nucleotide sequences was sequenced per donor, of which roughly 17% were non-productive. General study outcomes and caveats: In vitro tests confirmed that a few of the cytomegalovirus-associated TCR beta chains recognize cytomegalovirus antigens. Because counts were too low, roughly 17 rarely observed V segments, including chromosome 9 orphons, were left out of the earlier analysis of several hundred of the donors. Cytomegalovirus status was reported to be diagnosed by the classifier with high specificity and sensitivity in both the original and validation cohorts. Most TCR sequences were observed very rarely across donors, whereas some public TCRs were present in many individuals. A later analysis found that TCR association rates varied across HLA loci, with DRB1 alleles showing the most associated TCRs and HLA-C alleles the fewest. HLA typing was unavailable for some donors at each locus, so association tests used only the typed subset. In an earlier analysis of approximately 590 of the donors, most TCR beta V segments were observed in productive rearrangements about 90% or about 30% of the time, broadly matching IMGT annotations. The study listed 164 TCR beta chains as associated with cytomegalovirus. A later analysis found that most CMV-associated TCR beta chains appeared HLA-restricted, with HLA associations seemingly driven largely by CMV exposure. CMV serostatus was the only immune exposure information available for the cohort. According to the authors, the approach could potentially be generalized to other disease states and immunological phenotypes. The 87-base-pair reads could not distinguish some IMGT-functional V segments, including TRBV6-2 and TRBV6-3, so those segments were excluded. Assigning TCR associations to individual alleles was difficult when HLA alleles, especially DR and DQ, strongly co-occurred. A further reported finding was that TCR beta sequences accurately predicted the HLA-A and HLA-B alleles for most subjects in the first cohort. A later analysis reported that several top co-occurrence clusters appeared linked to parvovirus B19, influenza, CMV and Epstein-Barr virus. In this cohort, only TCR beta chains were sequenced, and detectable features were limited by the absence of alpha or paired-chain data. The sequencing pipeline was judged likely to have produced a cluster of highly shared sequence variants as a technical artifact. A later analysis found that HLA-associated TCR beta chains were more clonally expanded and had lower generation probabilities than equally common non-associated chains. Sequencing depth was assumed to be roughly uniform across donors in the presence/absence analyses, though that assumption may not hold. Correlated functional status among segregating V segments might reflect linkage disequilibrium, but an unknown experimental factor could not be ruled out. A later genetic analysis associated a missense DCLRE1C variant with V-gene and J-gene trimming of TCR beta chains, and an independent cohort replicated the association. Specific HLA alleles were associated with 18,000 or so TCR beta sequences at a false discovery rate of 0.05 in a later analysis. Compared with the roughly 720-donor mean, donors in an Asian-associated ancestry cluster had fewer N-insertions in productive TCRs, according to a later genetic analysis.

Between the V and J ends, shortened by 10 bases and 3 bases respectively, the junction contains 16 bases. The germline V gene encodes CDR1 MDHEN and CDR2 SYDVKM. The CDR3 runs 13 amino acids, cysteine and phenylalanine included. CDR3 DNA is the only sequence kept; it has 39 bases, read in frame from the first base. In total, roughly 710 healthy bone marrow donors made up the cohort. All cohort members were sampled while nominally healthy, although unrecorded immune exposures were likely present. The donor tested CMV seronegative, placing the donor among the 300 to 450 seronegative members of the cohort. A peripheral blood sample was provided by each donor, and peripheral blood mononuclear cells were used for TCR beta sequencing. The Qiagen DNeasy Blood Extraction Kit was used to extract genomic DNA from the blood cell samples. A note on this clone: Its antigen is currently not known. Base quality data are lacking; no much larger clone is found one base away.

Libraries were constructed by the immunoSEQ multiplex PCR assay. For the multiplex PCR, a mixture combining 60 forward primers for TCR Vbeta segments and 13 reverse primers for TCR Jbeta segments was used. A multiplex PCR assay on genomic DNA amplified the CDR3 region of rearranged TCR beta genes. The amplified TCR beta libraries were sequenced on the Illumina HiSeq System as 87-base-pair reads. On the study's bioinformatics: In a later analysis, some 80 million unique TCR beta chains were counted across the approximately 640 repertoires, and roughly 11 million of these chains were shared by at least two donors. To remove PCR and sequencing errors, raw reads were error-corrected and collapsed into unique sequences using a nearest-neighbor algorithm that merged closely related sequences. To assign V, D and J gene segments, CDR3 sequences were aligned to IMGT reference sequences. For a sequence to be retained, at least a six-nucleotide match to both a V gene segment and a J gene segment was required. A rearrangement counted as productive if the CDR3 had no stop codons and remained in frame with V and J, and every other rearrangement counted as non-productive. Following IMGT convention, CDR3 was defined as the stretch from the second conserved V-encoded cysteine up to the conserved J-encoded phenylalanine. Sequences without an unambiguous match to a single V gene segment were excluded from the earlier analysis of 450 to 650 of the donors. An earlier analysis of over 450 of the donors classified V segments as functional when productive rearrangements were above 56.7% and as segregating when the standard deviation between donors was above 5%. To diagnose cytomegalovirus status from the catalog of TCR beta chain sequences, a statistical classification framework was built. V and J gene assignment, in a later analysis, came from comparing TCR nucleotide sequences with IMGT/GENE-DB human TR gene sequences. The TCRdist pipeline was used in a later analysis to assign CDR3 sequences and most-parsimonious VDJ recombination scenarios. In a later analysis, each TCR beta chain was defined by its CDR3 amino acid sequence together with its V-gene family, and reads without a unique V-gene family were excluded. To address suspected cross-contamination and a sequencing artifact, a later analysis removed 592 highly shared, low-generation-probability nucleotide sequences. In a later analysis, a clonal expansion index for each public chain was calculated from normalized within-repertoire ranks of inferred template counts. In a later analysis, generation probabilities were computed with a VDJ recombination model fitted to out-of-frame rearrangements, and the resulting probabilities were checked against IGoR. In a later analysis, TCR-TCR, TCR-HLA and TCR-CMV co-occurrence was scored with hypergeometric tests, and a repertoire-size bias correction was applied to TCR pairs. False discovery rates were estimated in a later analysis by permuting HLA or CMV assignments 20 times. In a later analysis, co-occurring TCRs were grouped using DBSCAN, with TCRdist sequence similarity added in when clustering inside HLA-allele-positive subsets. Repertoires with fewer than 30,000 or more than 120,000 public chains, plus five repertoires with anomalous nucleotide sharing, were excluded from co-occurrence clustering. TCRdb retrieved this table from immuneACCESS and kept in-frame rearrangements only. Not all clones are present; in checked studies, unresolved V genes account for under half, and no reason is known for the remainder. V, J and clone size were drawn from that table, and D and trimming were deduced from the DNA. Present in this sample are more than 120,000 clones, 82% of which were seen just once. Less than 3% of the sample belongs to the ten largest clones.

The specimen sequenced was PBMCs. This sequence was found in a male donor in good health and CMV-seronegative. This chain is built from TRBV28 and TRBJ2-7; TRBD2 is a possible D gene, resting on 5 matching bases. The encoded CDR3 is CATRTGSFYEQYF. The nucleotide sequence is given as TGTGCCACCCGGACGGGGTCATTCTACGAGCAGTACTTC. Supplemented by the reference TRBV28 and TRBJ2-7 proteins around the CDR3, the complete variable domain is DVKVTQSSRYLVKRTGEKVFLECVQDMDHENMFWYRQDPGLGLRLIYFSYDVKMKEKGDIPEGYSVSREKKERFSLILESASTNQTSMYLCATRTGSFYEQYFGPGTRLTVT.